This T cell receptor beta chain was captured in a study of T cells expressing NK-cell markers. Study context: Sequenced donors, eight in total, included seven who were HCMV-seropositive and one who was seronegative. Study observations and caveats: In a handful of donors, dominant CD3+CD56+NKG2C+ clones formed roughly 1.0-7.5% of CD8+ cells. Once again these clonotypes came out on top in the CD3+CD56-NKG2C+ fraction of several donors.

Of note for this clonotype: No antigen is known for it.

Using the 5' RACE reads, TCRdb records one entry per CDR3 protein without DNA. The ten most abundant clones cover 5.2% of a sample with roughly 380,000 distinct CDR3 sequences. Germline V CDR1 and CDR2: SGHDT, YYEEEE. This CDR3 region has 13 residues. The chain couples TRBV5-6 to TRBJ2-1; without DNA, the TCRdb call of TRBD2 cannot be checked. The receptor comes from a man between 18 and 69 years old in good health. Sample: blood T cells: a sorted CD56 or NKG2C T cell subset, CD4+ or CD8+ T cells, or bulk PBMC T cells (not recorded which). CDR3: CASSAGIYNEQFF.